This T cell receptor (beta chain) comes out of a study of T cell repertoires in cytomegalovirus infection. Overall study results and limits: HLA-C-restricted CMV clonotypes gave the most frequent clonotype in two of eight donors. Summed frequency of public TCR beta families distinguished CMV carriers with the relevant HLA.

This clonotype was seen a few times. No antigen is known for it. TCRdb re-analysed the reads in MiXCR, keeping a single row per CDR3 protein. The sample records roughly 280,000 distinct CDR3 sequences, 22% being singletons. This sample comprised cultured PBMCs, obtained from culture after CMV antigen stimulation. This clonotype was obtained from a human donor in good health (CMV status not recorded). Some clones in this sample may be carry-over from other donors' samples.

As DNA, the CDR3 is TGTGCCAGCAGCTTACCTCCAGCTGGCTACACCTTC. This translates into CASSLPPAGYTF. This chain uses TRBV7-2 with TRBJ1-2; D not certain. Trimming left V 2 bases short and J 7 bases short, with 8 bases between. The CDR3 is 12 residues long. Germline CDR1 and CDR2: SGHTA and FQGNSA.